The next 19 T cell receptor beta chains were all read from a single sample in a study of blood T cell repertoires in COVID-19. Profiled with immunoSEQ multiplex PCR; TCRdb holds only in-frame clones, not every one. The profile shows roughly 100,000 clones, about 91% of them singletons. The sample taken for sequencing was peripheral blood. All receptors derive from a man in his late teens or twenties with acute or convalescent COVID-19.

This clone was observed once. This rearrangement joins TRBV11-2 to TRBJ1-1; possible D gene TRBD1, 5 bases. Germline CDR1 SGHAT, CDR2 FQNNGV. Trimming took 6 bases from V and 1 from J, leaving 9 bases between them. The CDR3 sequence is 13 residues long. The CDR3 sequence is CASSLGQNTEAFF. The CDR3, as DNA: TGTGCCAGCAGTCTAGGACAGAACACTGAAGCTTTCTTT.

The CDR3 nucleotides are TGTGCCAGCAGCCCGGGACAGCTTTACACCGGGGAGCTGTTTTTT. Encoded protein: CASSPGQLYTGELFF. The rearrangement links TRBV6-6 to TRBJ2-2; TRBD1 agrees at 7 bases. The CDR3 is 15 amino acids. V shed 6 bases, J shed 3 bases, and the junction held 7 bases outside the gene matches. CDR1 MNHNY and CDR2 SVGAGI come from the germline V gene (reference sequence).

This CDR3 reads CASSLEDSSYEQYF. The CDR3 region has the DNA TGTGCCAGCAGCTTAGAAGATAGCTCCTACGAGCAGTACTTC. The chain uses TRBV13 and TRBJ2-7, with D hard to call. Trimming left V 1 base short and J 0 bases short, with 7 bases between. Germline V CDR1 and CDR2: PRHDT, FYEKMQ (reference sequence). This CDR3 has 14 amino acids.

The rearrangement links TRBV6-5 to TRBJ1-1; the D gene is possibly TRBD1 (5 bases). The V and J ends lost 0 bases and 1 base respectively, with 9 bases between them. CDR3 size: 15 residues. Germline V gene lookup returns CDR1 MNHEY and CDR2 SVGAGI. CDR3 coding DNA: TGTGCCAGCAGTTACTCAGTTACAGGGAACACTGAAGCTTTCTTT. This codes for CASSYSVTGNTEAFF.

The chain joins TRBV7-9 to TRBJ2-7, with D maybe TRBD1 (5 bases). The CDR3 runs to 15 residues. Per germline, CDR1 SEHNR and CDR2 FQNEAQ (reference sequence). Trimming cost V 1 base and J 1 base, with 11 bases left between them. The CDR3: CASSLDQGPSYEQYF. CDR3 DNA: TGTGCCAGCAGCTTAGATCAGGGCCCATCCTACGAGCAGTACTTC.

In this sample, this clone turned up a few times. The gene calls are TRBV5-5 and TRBJ2-7; D not resolved. Germline V gene data show CDR1 as SGHKS and CDR2 as YYEKEE (reference sequence). V lost 0 bases and J lost 0, with 10 bases in between. The CDR3 contains 15 residues. The CDR3 reads CASSLGRVFSYEQYF. For the CDR3, the DNA is TGTGCCAGCAGCTTGGGCCGAGTTTTCTCCTACGAGCAGTACTTC.

The rearrangement joins TRBV12-3 or TRBV12-4 to TRBJ1-1; D possibly corresponds to TRBD1 (6 bases). V dropped 3 bases and J dropped 4 bases, with 9 bases sitting between them. The CDR3 is 13 amino acids. In DNA, the CDR3 is TGTGCCAGCAGTTTCGGCAGGGGCACTGAAGCTTTCTTT. This gives the protein CASSFGRGTEAFF.

CDR3 region: CASSESPLRRGWETQYF. The CDR3 DNA sequence: TGTGCCAGCAGCGAGTCACCCCTCCGAAGGGGTTGGGAGACCCAGTACTTC. The chain joins TRBV9 to TRBJ2-5; tentative D call: TRBD1 (5 bases). This CDR3 is 17 amino acids long. Looked up from germline, CDR1 is SGDLS and CDR2 is YYNGEE. V was shortened by 3 bases and J by 5 bases, with 23 bases between the two germline ends.

This chain connects TRBV13 to TRBJ1-1; D is perhaps TRBD1 (6 bases). Deletions cut 3 bases from V and 0 bases from J, with 11 bases between. The V gene's germline CDR1 is PRHDT and CDR2 FYEKMQ (reference sequence). This CDR3 comprises 15 residues. CDR3 region: CASSLSGQLNTEAFF. Here the CDR3 DNA reads TGTGCCAGCAGCTTGTCTGGACAGTTGAACACTGAAGCTTTCTTT.

The chain employs TRBV4-1 and TRBJ2-3, with a tentative D call TRBD2 (6 bases). The CDR3 is 18 amino acids. Germline V gene sequence: CDR1 MGHRA, CDR2 YSYEKL. V shed 4 bases and J shed 6 bases, with 26 bases lying between them. The CDR3 DNA is TGCGCCAGCAGCCCACCTGACCCCGGGAGCTTCAAAACCGATACGCAGTATTTT. Amino acid sequence: CASSPPDPGSFKTDTQYF.

The sample holds a few counts of this clone. J is TRBJ2-4 and V is TRBV5-6, with D perhaps matching TRBD1 (6 bases). Trimming shortened V by 2 bases and J by 3 bases, and 12 bases separated the two germline ends. The CDR3 sequence is 15 residues long. Germline V gene data show CDR1 as SGHDT and CDR2 as YYEEEE. CDR3 DNA sequence: TGTGCCAGCAGCTTTGTAAAGGGGGACAAAAACATTCAGTACTTC. Translated, it gives CASSFVKGDKNIQYF.

J is TRBJ1-1 and V is TRBV3-1 (or the pseudogene TRBV3-2); TRBD1 matches 7 bases. From germline, CDR1 is LGHDT and CDR2 YNNKEL (reference sequence). Trimming removed 6 bases from V and 7 bases from J; junction bases left unmatched: 11. CDR3 length: 14 amino acids. In DNA, the CDR3 is TGTGCCAGCAGTCGACGACAGGGTGCGAGTGAAGCTTTCTTT. Protein: CASSRRQGASEAFF.

This clone was picked up one time. The V and J genes are TRBV29-1 and TRBJ1-1; possible D gene TRBD1, 5 bases. The CDR3 contains 11 residues. V shed 5 bases and J shed 10 bases, with 14 bases lying between them. CDR1 SQVTM and CDR2 ANQGSEA come from the germline V gene. The DNA for the CDR3 is TGCAGCGTTTTCAACCAGGGAGGAGCTTTCTTT. Its translation: CSVFNQGGAFF.

This clone was found once. This chain joins TRBV23-1 and TRBJ1-2, with D unresolved. TRBV23-1 is an open reading frame whose function is uncertain. The CDR3 has 12 amino acids. Trimming removed 4 bases at V and 8 bases at J, with 11 bases between. The CDR3 loop is CASSPAAEGYTF. CDR3 DNA: TGCGCCAGCAGTCCCGCCGCGGAGGGCTACACCTTC.

This chain connects TRBV19 to TRBJ1-5; 8 nucleotides agree with TRBD1. Germline V gene sequence: CDR1 LNHDA, CDR2 SQIVND (reference sequence). The CDR3 runs 15 residues. The V gene end was trimmed by 7 bases and the J gene end by 0 bases; junction bases not matched to a gene: 5. CDR3 bases: TGTGCCAGTAAGGGGGACAGGTATAGCAATCAGCCCCAGCATTTT. Protein product: CASKGDRYSNQPQHF. Full variable domain (remainder filled in from reference TRBV19 and TRBJ1-5): DGGITQSPKYLFRKEGQNVTLSCEQNLNHDAMYWYRQDPGQGLRLIYYSQIVNDFQKGDIAEGYSVSREKKESFPLTVTSAQKNPTAFYLCASKGDRYSNQPQHFGDGTRLSIL.

The chain links TRBV6-5 to TRBJ1-1; possibly TRBD1 for D (5 bases). CDR3 size: 11 residues. Germline V lookup: CDR1 MNHEY, CDR2 SVGAGI. Trimming took off 4 bases at V and 8 bases at J, with 8 bases between the two ends. The CDR3 DNA reads as TGTGCCAGCAGTTCCCACAGGGAAGCTTTCTTT. Its translation is CASSSHREAFF.

The chain uses TRBV10-3 and TRBJ2-2, with 8 bases that match TRBD1. The CDR3 sequence is 16 residues long. Per germline, CDR1 ENHRY and CDR2 SYGVKD. V gave up 4 bases and J gave up 6 bases; unmatched junction bases: 10. The DNA for the CDR3 is TGTGCCATCAGTGGTTCCGGACAGGGCGTTGCCGGGGAGCTGTTTTTT. Translated: CAISGSGQGVAGELFF.

The rearrangement joins TRBV5-4 to TRBJ2-5, with D perhaps TRBD2 (6 bases). This CDR3 is built from 15 residues. CDR1 is SGHNT, CDR2 YYREEE, per germline (reference sequence). V was pared by 0 bases and J by 4 bases, with 13 bases between. The CDR3, as DNA: TGTGCCAGCAGCTTGGTGGGCGGGGCGGGAGAGACCCAGTACTTC. Translated, it gives CASSLVGGAGETQYF.

CDR3 amino acids: CASSLVREQYF. The CDR3 DNA sequence: TGTGCCAGCAGCTTAGTCCGGGAGCAGTACTTC. The rearrangement links TRBV7-2 to TRBJ2-7; D gene ambiguous. Germline-derived CDR1 and CDR2 are SGHTA and FQGNSA. The CDR3 runs 11 residues. V was pared by 1 base and J by 7 bases, with 5 bases between.